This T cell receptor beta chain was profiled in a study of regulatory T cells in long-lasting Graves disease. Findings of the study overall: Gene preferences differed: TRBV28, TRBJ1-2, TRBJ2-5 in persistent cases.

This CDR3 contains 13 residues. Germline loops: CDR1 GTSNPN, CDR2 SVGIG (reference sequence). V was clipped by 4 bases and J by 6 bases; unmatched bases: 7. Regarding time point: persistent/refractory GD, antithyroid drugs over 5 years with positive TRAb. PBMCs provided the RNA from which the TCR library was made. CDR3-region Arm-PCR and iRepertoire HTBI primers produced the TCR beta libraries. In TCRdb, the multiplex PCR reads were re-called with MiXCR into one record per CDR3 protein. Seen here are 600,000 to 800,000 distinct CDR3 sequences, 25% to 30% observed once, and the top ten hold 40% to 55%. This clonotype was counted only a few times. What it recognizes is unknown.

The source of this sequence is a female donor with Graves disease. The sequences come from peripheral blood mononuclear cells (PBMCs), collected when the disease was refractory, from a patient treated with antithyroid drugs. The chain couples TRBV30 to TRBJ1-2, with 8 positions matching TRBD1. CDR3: CAWTGQEWNGYTF. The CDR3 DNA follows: TGTGCCTGGACGGGACAGGAGTGGAATGGCTACACCTTC.